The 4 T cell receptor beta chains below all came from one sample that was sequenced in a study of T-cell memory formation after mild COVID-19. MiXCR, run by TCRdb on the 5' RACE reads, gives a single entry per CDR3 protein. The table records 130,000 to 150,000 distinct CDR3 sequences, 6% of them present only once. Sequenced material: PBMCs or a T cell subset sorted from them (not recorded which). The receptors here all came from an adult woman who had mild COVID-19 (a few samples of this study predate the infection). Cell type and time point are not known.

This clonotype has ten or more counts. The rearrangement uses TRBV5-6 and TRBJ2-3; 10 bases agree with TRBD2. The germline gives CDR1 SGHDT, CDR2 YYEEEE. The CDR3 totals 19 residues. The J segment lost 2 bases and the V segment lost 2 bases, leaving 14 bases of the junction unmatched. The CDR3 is CASSFWTSGKQRITDTQYF. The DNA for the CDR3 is TGTGCCAGCAGCTTTTGGACTAGCGGCAAACAACGAATCACAGATACGCAGTATTTT.

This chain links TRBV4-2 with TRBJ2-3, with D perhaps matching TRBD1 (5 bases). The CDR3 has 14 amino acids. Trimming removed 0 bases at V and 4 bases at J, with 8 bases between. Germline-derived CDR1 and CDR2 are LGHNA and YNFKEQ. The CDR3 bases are TGTGCCAGCAGCCAAGAAGGGGCCGCAGATACGCAGTATTTT. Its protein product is CASSQEGAADTQYF.

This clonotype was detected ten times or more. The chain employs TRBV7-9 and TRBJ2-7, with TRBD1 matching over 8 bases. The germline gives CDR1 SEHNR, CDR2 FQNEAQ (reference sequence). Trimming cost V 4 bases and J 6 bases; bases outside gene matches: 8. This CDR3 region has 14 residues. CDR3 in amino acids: CASSSYITGGEQYF. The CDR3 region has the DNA TGTGCCAGCAGCTCCTACATTACAGGGGGCGAGCAGTACTTC.

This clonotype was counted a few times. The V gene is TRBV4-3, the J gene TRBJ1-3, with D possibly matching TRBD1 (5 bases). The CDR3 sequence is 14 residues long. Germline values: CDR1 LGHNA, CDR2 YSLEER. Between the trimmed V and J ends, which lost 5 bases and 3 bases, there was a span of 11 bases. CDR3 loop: CASSDSSGGNTIYF. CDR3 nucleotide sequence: TGCGCCAGCAGCGACAGCTCAGGTGGAAACACCATATATTTT.